These 18 T cell receptor beta chains originate from one sample sequenced in a study of blood T cell repertoires in COVID-19. Profiled with immunoSEQ multiplex PCR; TCRdb holds only in-frame clones, not every one. The table records 65,000 to 90,000 clones, roughly 87% of them present only once. The sample comprised peripheral blood. The receptors were gathered from a woman aged 18-29 years with acute or convalescent COVID-19.

This chain joins TRBV4-1 and TRBJ2-1; 9 nucleotides line up with TRBD2. In germline, CDR1 is MGHRA, CDR2 YSYEKL. The CDR3 is made up of 17 amino acids. With 0 bases clipped from V and 6 bases from J, the junction kept 9 bases outside the gene matches. Here the CDR3 reads CASSQDRAGGGFNEQFF. Here the CDR3 DNA reads TGCGCCAGCAGCCAAGATCGGGCGGGAGGGGGCTTCAATGAGCAGTTCTTC.

The chain joins TRBV28 to TRBJ2-7; 12 nucleotides agree with TRBD2. The CDR3 totals 14 residues. The V gene end was trimmed by 8 bases and the J gene end by 5 bases; junction bases not matched to a gene: 7. Germline V gene lookup returns CDR1 MDHEN and CDR2 SYDVKM. The CDR3 coding sequence is TGTGCCAGCGAAGCGCGACTAGCGGGGGACGAGCAGTACTTC. This sequence encodes CASEARLAGDEQYF.

The J gene is TRBJ2-7, the V gene TRBV12-5; a possible D gene is TRBD2 (6 bases). V lost 6 bases and J 0 bases, leaving 12 bases between the germline ends. CDR1 is LGHNT, CDR2 FRNRAP, per germline. The CDR3 length is 14 residues. CDR3 loop: CASGGTRSSYEQYF. The CDR3 DNA follows: TGTGCTAGTGGAGGGACTCGGAGCTCCTACGAGCAGTACTTC.

J is TRBJ1-1 and V is TRBV19, with D possibly matching TRBD1 (5 bases). V was trimmed by 7 bases and J by 1 base, leaving 13 bases between them. CDR1 is LNHDA, CDR2 SQIVND, per germline (reference sequence). This CDR3 is built from 14 residues. The chain's CDR3 is CASTDWRGNTEAFF. CDR3 nucleotide sequence: TGTGCCAGTACCGATTGGAGGGGGAACACTGAAGCTTTCTTT. Variable domain in full (rest from reference TRBV19 and TRBJ1-1): DGGITQSPKYLFRKEGQNVTLSCEQNLNHDAMYWYRQDPGQGLRLIYYSQIVNDFQKGDIAEGYSVSREKKESFPLTVTSAQKNPTAFYLCASTDWRGNTEAFFGQGTRLTVV.

Concerning this clone itself: This could be a read error, since a much larger clone is one nucleotide away. Other DNA sequences in the sample encode the same CDR3. The chain has TRBV5-8 and TRBJ2-1, with 10 bases lining up with TRBD2. Germline values: CDR1 SGHTS, CDR2 YDEGEE. With 2 bases clipped from V and 9 bases from J, the junction kept 5 bases outside the gene matches. CDR3 length equals 14 residues. CDR3 in DNA: TGTGCCAGCAGCTTCAGCGGGGGGGCCGGTGAGCAGTTCTTC. Protein product: CASSFSGGAGEQFF.

The V gene is TRBV7-8, the J gene TRBJ1-5, with 9 bases lining up with TRBD1. CDR3 length: 16 amino acids. In germline, CDR1 is SGHVS, CDR2 FQNEAQ. The V and J ends lost 5 bases and 3 bases, in that order; junction bases with no gene match: 8. The CDR3 spells CASSPWTGVINQPQHF. CDR3 bases: TGTGCCAGCAGCCCATGGACAGGGGTTATCAATCAGCCCCAGCATTTT.

The chain couples TRBV7-6 to TRBJ2-3; 12 bases are a match to TRBD2. Per the germline V gene, CDR1 is SGHVS and CDR2 is FNYEAQ. The CDR3 has 17 amino acids. The V and J ends lost 5 bases and 4 bases, in that order; junction bases with no gene match: 10. CDR3 sequence (DNA): TGTGCCAGCAGCCCAACGACTAGCGGGAGTTTGGCAGATACGCAGTATTTT. It specifies CASSPTTSGSLADTQYF.

The rearrangement uses TRBV2 and TRBJ2-3; 8 bases map to TRBD2. Per the germline V gene, CDR1 is SNHLY and CDR2 is FYNNEI. The CDR3 runs 15 residues. V shed 2 bases and J 8 bases; nucleotides not matched to a gene: 9. As DNA, the CDR3 is TGTGCCAGCAGTGAACTAGCGGGCAGTTTTGTTACGCAGTATTTT. Amino acid sequence: CASSELAGSFVTQYF.

This chain connects TRBV9 to TRBJ1-2; 7 positions match TRBD1. V lost 4 bases and J lost 0; bases outside the gene matches: 9. This CDR3 region has 16 residues. Looked up from germline, CDR1 is SGDLS and CDR2 is YYNGEE. As DNA, the CDR3 is TGTGCCAGCAGCCCCCAACCTCAGGGGGCTAACTATGGCTACACCTTC. Protein product: CASSPQPQGANYGYTF.

The chain carries TRBV19 and TRBJ1-2; TRBD1 agrees at 7 bases. The CDR3 runs 14 residues. The germline CDR1 and CDR2 sequences are LNHDA and SQIVND (reference sequence). With V trimmed by 1 base and J by 4 bases, 3 bases remained unmatched. DNA of the CDR3: TGTGCCAGTAGTATAGGGGGACAGTCCTATGGCTACACCTTC. This sequence encodes CASSIGGQSYGYTF.

This clone appeared a single time. The chain links TRBV6-2 or TRBV6-3 to TRBJ1-5; D is possibly TRBD1 (5 bases). This CDR3 has 17 amino acids. Trimming shortened V by 2 bases and J by 0 bases, and 14 bases separated the two germline ends. Germline CDR1 is MNHEY and CDR2 is SVGEGT. The CDR3 sequence: CASSYLIQGHSNQPQHF. As DNA, the CDR3 is TGTGCCAGCAGTTACCTGATCCAGGGCCATAGCAATCAGCCCCAGCATTTT.

This rearrangement joins TRBV19 to TRBJ1-1, with a possible D match to TRBD1 (5 bases). This CDR3 is 12 amino acids long. Trimming took 5 bases from V and 5 from J, leaving 9 bases between them. The germline CDR1 and CDR2 sequences are LNHDA and SQIVND (reference sequence). CDR3 sequence reads: CASSGGFTEAFF. CDR3 sequence (DNA): TGTGCCAGTAGTGGGGGGTTTACTGAAGCTTTCTTT.

The chain links TRBV6-5 to TRBJ1-4, with D uncertain. The CDR3 runs to 16 residues. Germline V gene sequence: CDR1 MNHEY, CDR2 SVGAGI. V dropped 4 bases and J dropped 8 bases, with 20 bases sitting between them. The CDR3 reads CASSSMVGSKGEKLFF. CDR3 coding DNA: TGTGCCAGCAGTTCCATGGTGGGCAGCAAAGGAGAAAAACTGTTTTTT.

V gene TRBV28 combines with J gene TRBJ1-1; 7 bases align to TRBD1. CDR3 size: 13 residues. J gave up 4 bases and V 10 bases, and 9 bases lay outside the gene matches. The V gene's germline CDR1 is MDHEN and CDR2 SYDVKM. The CDR3 sequence is CAISQGSSTEAFF. In DNA, the CDR3 is TGTGCCATCTCACAGGGGTCGAGCACTGAAGCTTTCTTT. Looking up the rest from reference TRBV28 and TRBJ1-1 gives the full variable domain: DVKVTQSSRYLVKRTGEKVFLECVQDMDHENMFWYRQDPGLGLRLIYFSYDVKMKEKGDIPEGYSVSREKKERFSLILESASTNQTSMYLCAISQGSSTEAFFGQGTRLTVV.

The V call is TRBV6-5, the J call TRBJ1-2; 8 bases map to TRBD1. The germline V gene encodes CDR1 MNHEY and CDR2 SVGAGI. CDR3 length: 15 residues. The trim removed 6 bases at V and 4 bases at J, leaving 10 bases unmatched. Here the CDR3 DNA reads TGTGCCAGCAGAACCCCGGGACAGGATTTCTATGGCTACACCTTC. Protein: CASRTPGQDFYGYTF.

The V gene is TRBV10-2, the J gene TRBJ2-7, with D perhaps TRBD1 (6 bases). Trimming took 2 bases from V and 3 from J, leaving 17 bases between them. The germline CDR1 and CDR2 sequences are WSHSY and SAAADI. The CDR3 length is 16 residues. The CDR3 here is CASSEPGVGAFYEQYF. CDR3 DNA: TGCGCCAGCAGTGAGCCTGGGGTGGGGGCTTTCTACGAGCAGTACTTC.

This chain uses TRBV6-5 with TRBJ2-5, with 10 bases lining up with TRBD2. V shed 2 bases, J shed 5 bases, and the junction held 8 bases outside the gene matches. Looked up from germline, CDR1 is MNHEY and CDR2 is SVGAGI. CDR3 length: 16 amino acids. The CDR3 protein is CASSYGSGGSLETQYF. In DNA, the CDR3 is TGTGCCAGCAGTTACGGTAGCGGGGGGAGTTTGGAGACCCAGTACTTC.

The chain joins TRBV7-2 to TRBJ2-7; possibly TRBD2 for D (7 bases). The CDR3 covers 15 residues. The ends were cut back, 5 bases at V and 6 bases at J, with 20 bases in the middle. Germline CDR1 SGHTA, CDR2 FQGNSA. The DNA for the CDR3 is TGTGCCAGCAGCCCCCTAGCGCGGGGGCTTAGCGAGCAGTACTTC. Translated, it gives CASSPLARGLSEQYF. The full variable domain, in which reference TRBV7-2 and TRBJ2-7 provide the parts outside the CDR3, is GAGVSQSPSNKVTEKGKDVELRCDPISGHTALYWYRQSLGQGLEFLIYFQGNSAPDKSGLPSDRFSAERTGGSVSTLTIQRTQQEDSAVYLCASSPLARGLSEQYFGPGTRLTVT.